This TCR beta chain originates from a study of blood T cell repertoires in COVID-19 (dated by TCRdb to about 2020). For the wider study: The collaborator samples originated in the United States, Italy and Spain and spanned the acute and convalescent phases of COVID-19. The material from the prospective study consisted of cDNA or gDNA derived from T cells, B-cell-depleted T cells, or PBMCs. The dataset comprised deeply sampled blood TCRbeta repertoires from subjects exposed to, actively infected with, or recovered from COVID-19. The repertoires were released in a freely available public database intended as a resource for research on the immune response to SARS-CoV-2. The samples were drawn from two sources: the first 160 participants of the ongoing ImmuneRACE study, and fewer than 1,500 subjects contributed by 6 global collaborators. Sample metadata almost always included a de-identified subject ID, COVID-19 status, age in years and sex. Where HLA class I and class II types were available, the types were taken from metadata supplied by the sample provider, not from assay-based typing.

As concerns this clone: What this receptor recognizes is not known. No base quality information exists; no much larger clone differs at one position.

Samples from volunteer blood donors who had recovered from COVID-19 were contributed by a second Seattle source. Collaborating institutions collected whole blood in K2EDTA tubes following their own protocols. For TCRbeta analysis, collaborator samples were shipped as frozen whole blood, as isolated PBMCs, or as DNA extracted from either sample type. Its CDR3 holds 14 amino acids, cysteine through phenylalanine. The read is trimmed to its CDR3 DNA, 42 bases read in frame from base 1. CDR1 and CDR2, looked up from the germline V gene, are ENHRY and SYGVKD. V lost 8 bases and J lost 4 bases, and the count of bases not matched to a germline gene is 9. Here is what the overall study found, with its caveats: Clinical and demographic metadata were provided uncurated, with the amount varying by source and participant.

TCRbeta CDR3 regions were amplified from genomic DNA using the immunoSEQ Assay, a bias-controlled multiplex PCR. As for the authors' bioinformatics: The number of nucleated cells in each sample was estimated from the amplification of reference gene primers within the assay. To quantify the absolute abundance of each unique TCRbeta CDR3 rearrangement, sequence reads were collapsed and filtered. For each sample, productive Simpson clonality was calculated as the square root of Simpson's diversity index across productive rearrangements. TCRdb re-hosts the immuneACCESS table, in-frame sequences only. Its copies lack some clones; in the studies checked, an unresolved V gene accounts for under half of them, and the cause for the rest is not known. V and J calls plus clone size are reproduced from that table; the DNA served to infer D and trimming. The sample table holds roughly 300,000 clones, of which under 90% were seen once. The ten largest clones represent approximately 10% of the sample.

The TCR originated in a woman aged 50 to 60 who had recovered from COVID-19. The sequenced sample was peripheral blood. The rearrangement combines TRBV10-3 with TRBJ1-2, and 8 junctional nucleotides match TRBD1. The DNA is as follows: TGTGCCATCTCTGACGGGACAGGCGGCTATGGCTACACCTTC. Its protein is CAISDGTGGYGYTF.